The 32 T cell receptor beta chains listed next were all sequenced from one sample in a study of shared clonotypes between healthy human individuals. Generated by immunoSEQ multiplex PCR, the TCRdb table keeps only in-frame clones and is missing some. The table has over a million clones, around 97% seen once. Material: naive CD4+ T cells sorted from blood. Subset denoted: CD45RA+ positively selected. These receptors were obtained from a young man in good health.

The rearrangement joins TRBV15 to TRBJ2-7, with 7 bases that match TRBD2. Germline lookup yields CDR1 LNHNV and CDR2 YYDKDF (reference sequence). The CDR3 spans 13 residues. Trimming at V came to 3 bases and at J to 6 bases, leaving 5 bases not matched to a gene. In DNA, the CDR3 is TGTGCCACCAGCAGGACTAGCTTCTCCGAGCAGTACTTC. Residues: CATSRTSFSEQYF.

The chain has TRBV14 and TRBJ2-5; 9 bases map to TRBD2. Germline CDR1 and CDR2: SGHDN and FVKESK. J gave up 5 bases and V 2 bases, and 15 bases lay outside the gene matches. The CDR3 length is 18 residues. CDR3 region: CASSQSLAGSRVGETQYF. The CDR3, as DNA: TGTGCCAGCAGCCAAAGCCTAGCGGGATCGCGGGTAGGGGAGACCCAGTACTTC.

V usage is TRBV5-1 and J usage is TRBJ2-2; possible D gene TRBD2, 6 bases. The CDR3 spans 15 residues. The germline gives CDR1 SGHRS, CDR2 YFSETQ. Deletions cut 4 bases from V and 4 bases from J, with 14 bases between. The CDR3 region is CASSPPGLSTGELFF. The DNA of the CDR3 is TGCGCCAGCAGCCCTCCGGGACTCTCCACCGGGGAGCTGTTTTTT.

The V call is TRBV5-1, the J call TRBJ2-7; D is possibly TRBD2 (5 bases). Trimming removed 2 bases at V and 0 bases at J, with 6 bases between. Germline assignment: CDR1 SGHRS and CDR2 YFSETQ. This CDR3 has 13 amino acids. The CDR3 region has the DNA TGCGCCAGCAGCTTCGGGAACTCCTACGAGCAGTACTTC. Protein: CASSFGNSYEQYF.

This chain links TRBV29-1 with TRBJ2-3; 11 nucleotides line up with TRBD2. The CDR3 has 15 residues. CDR1 and CDR2 from the germline V gene are SQVTM and ANQGSEA. For the CDR3, the DNA is TGCAGTATTTCCGGGACTAGCGGCAGCTCGGGTACGCAGTATTTT. Encoded protein: CSISGTSGSSGTQYF.

V and J are TRBV7-9 and TRBJ2-6; D might be TRBD1 (5 bases). Germline V gene data show CDR1 as SEHNR and CDR2 as FQNEAQ (reference sequence). The V end lost 2 bases, the J end lost 4 bases, and 15 bases lay between the germline ends. The CDR3 sequence is 17 residues long. CDR3 protein: CASSLIQMGPGANVLTF. As DNA, the CDR3 is TGTGCCAGCAGCTTAATACAGATGGGGCCGGGGGCCAACGTCCTGACTTTC.

The V call is TRBV5-1, the J call TRBJ2-1; 7 bases align to TRBD2. V shed 1 base, J shed 8 bases, and the junction held 12 bases outside the gene matches. Germline V gene data show CDR1 as SGHRS and CDR2 as YFSETQ. The CDR3 has 16 amino acids. The CDR3 protein is CASSLWLGEGFDEQFF. CDR3 in DNA: TGCGCCAGCAGCTTGTGGTTGGGGGAGGGGTTCGATGAGCAGTTCTTC. Complete variable domain (other parts from reference TRBV5-1 and TRBJ2-1): KAGVTQTPRYLIKTRGQQVTLSCSPISGHRSVSWYQQTPGQGLQFLFEYFSETQRNKGNFPGRFSGRQFSNSRSEMNVSTLELGDSALYLCASSLWLGEGFDEQFFGPGTRLTVL.

The chain couples TRBV30 to TRBJ1-3; 10 bases line up with TRBD1. Germline CDR1 reads GTSNPN; CDR2 reads SVGIG (reference sequence). This CDR3 has 14 residues. J lost 11 bases, V lost 0 bases, and 7 bases had no gene match. The CDR3 nucleotides are TGTGCCTGGAGTGTAGACAGGGGGCTAAGGCCCATATATTTT. As protein: CAWSVDRGLRPIYF.

The chain couples TRBV2 to TRBJ2-2; D perhaps matches TRBD2 (6 bases). Germline values: CDR1 SNHLY, CDR2 FYNNEI. The V end lost 7 bases, the J end lost 2 bases, and 17 bases lay between the germline ends. The CDR3 has 16 amino acids. The CDR3 reads CASTPEEAGNTGELFF. The CDR3 DNA reads TGTGCCAGCACCCCTGAGGAAGCGGGTAACACCGGGGAGCTGTTTTTT.

The gene calls are TRBV30 and TRBJ2-7; no clear D. Germline lookup yields CDR1 GTSNPN and CDR2 SVGIG (reference sequence). The CDR3 consists of 12 residues. The germline V and J ends were trimmed by 7 bases and 6 bases, with 16 bases remaining between them. The CDR3 DNA is TGTGCCTCCTCTCATATCCGCCGCGAGCAGTACTTC. This codes for CASSHIRREQYF.

CDR3 DNA sequence: TGTGCCAGCAGTTCCCCAGGACTAGTCCCTAGCACAGATACGCAGTATTTT. Translating it yields CASSSPGLVPSTDTQYF. The chain joins TRBV28 to TRBJ2-3; 7 bases line up with TRBD2. The V segment lost 4 bases and the J segment 0 bases; nucleotides outside the gene matches: 10. The CDR3 loop spans 17 amino acids. Germline CDR1 is MDHEN and CDR2 is SYDVKM.

The genes are TRBV6-5 and TRBJ2-5; tentatively, D is TRBD2 (6 bases). V was pared by 6 bases and J by 4 bases, with 12 bases between. From germline, CDR1 is MNHEY and CDR2 SVGAGI. The CDR3 covers 13 residues. The CDR3 sequence is CASSHLGGETQYF. CDR3 DNA sequence: TGTGCCAGCAGCCACCTCGGGGGAGAGACCCAGTACTTC.

The chain has TRBV10-2 and TRBJ2-3, with D possibly TRBD2 on 5 matching bases. This CDR3 has 16 residues. Trimming left V 6 bases short and J 2 bases short, with 18 bases between. Looked up from germline, CDR1 is WSHSY and CDR2 is SAAADI. The chain's CDR3 is CASRAGPSRVTDTQYF. Written as DNA, the CDR3 is TGCGCCAGCAGAGCTGGGCCTAGCCGGGTCACAGATACGCAGTATTTT.

This clone was recorded once. Other DNA sequences of this sample code for an identical CDR3. The chain couples TRBV5-1 to TRBJ2-1, with TRBD2 matching over 12 bases. The CDR3 length is 16 residues. Germline loops: CDR1 SGHRS, CDR2 YFSETQ. V was clipped by 4 bases and J by 3 bases; unmatched bases: 5. CDR3 amino acids: CASSLLAGGGYNEQFF. In DNA, the CDR3 is TGCGCCAGCAGCCTACTAGCGGGAGGCGGCTACAATGAGCAGTTCTTC.

The chain employs TRBV6-1 and TRBJ1-5; 8 positions agree with TRBD1. Germline lookup yields CDR1 MNHNS and CDR2 SASEGT. The CDR3 runs 16 residues. The V segment lost 4 bases and the J segment 0 bases; nucleotides outside the gene matches: 5. DNA of the CDR3: TGTGCCAGCAGTGGAAGGACAGGGCATAGCAATCAGCCCCAGCATTTT. It yields the protein CASSGRTGHSNQPQHF.

The chain combines TRBV7-2 with TRBJ2-7; the match to TRBD1 covers 7 bases. The CDR3 runs 14 residues. Germline CDR1 is SGHTA and CDR2 is FQGNSA. V trimming: 5 bases; J trimming: 0 bases; junction bases outside the gene matches: 4. This CDR3 is CASSPDRSSYEQYF. CDR3 in DNA: TGTGCCAGCAGCCCGGACAGGAGCTCCTACGAGCAGTACTTC.

The V and J genes are TRBV9 and TRBJ2-2; TRBD2 agrees at 12 bases. CDR3 length: 17 residues. Germline CDR1 SGDLS, CDR2 YYNGEE. Losses at the gene ends were 3 bases for V and 7 bases for J; bases not matched to a gene: 10. CDR3 region: CASSGRLAGDSVGELFF. The CDR3, as DNA: TGTGCCAGCAGCGGACGACTAGCGGGAGATTCTGTCGGGGAGCTGTTTTTT.

This chain uses TRBV5-4 with TRBJ2-3; the D gene is possibly TRBD1 (6 bases). The CDR3 consists of 14 residues. CDR1 SGHNT and CDR2 YYREEE come from the germline V gene (reference sequence). Trimming cost V 4 bases and J 4 bases, with 13 bases left between them. Written as DNA, the CDR3 is TGTGCCAGCAGCCCCATGTCAGGGGCAGATACGCAGTATTTT. It yields the protein CASSPMSGADTQYF.

The V gene is TRBV18, the J gene TRBJ1-3, with D unclear. V was clipped by 4 bases and J by 0 bases, with 13 bases between them. The CDR3 has 16 residues. In germline, CDR1 is KGHSH, CDR2 LQKENI. CDR3 DNA sequence: TGTGCCAGCTCACTCGGCAACTCGAACTCTGGAAACACCATATATTTT. This gives the protein CASSLGNSNSGNTIYF.

This clone was observed a single time. The V call is TRBV28, the J call TRBJ1-2; TRBD1 matches at 10 bases. The V and J ends lost 3 bases and 3 bases, in that order; junction bases with no gene match: 13. The CDR3 length is 18 residues. In germline, CDR1 is MDHEN, CDR2 SYDVKM. The DNA of the CDR3 is TGTGCCAGCAGTTTTAATCAAGGGACAGGGGTCCGCGACTATGGCTACACCTTC. Residues: CASSFNQGTGVRDYGYTF.

This clone was seen once. The chain recombines TRBV19 with TRBJ2-2; 11 bases match TRBD2. The junction had 12 bases not matched to a gene; V was cut back by 9 bases and J by 9 bases. Germline V lookup: CDR1 LNHDA, CDR2 SQIVND (reference sequence). The CDR3 totals 15 residues. The CDR3 loop reads CASTTTSGRSRELFF. Written as DNA, the CDR3 is TGTGCCAGCACTACCACTAGCGGGAGATCCAGGGAGCTGTTTTTT.

CDR3 coding DNA: TGTGCCAGCAGCTTGGCGTCTCACCCGGGGGATCAGCCCCAGCATTTT. Translating gives CASSLASHPGDQPQHF. V gene TRBV7-2 combines with J gene TRBJ1-5; D perhaps matches TRBD1 (5 bases). The CDR3 runs to 16 residues. V lost 3 bases to trimming and J lost 5 bases, with 17 bases between them. From germline, CDR1 is SGHTA and CDR2 FQGNSA.

The chain links TRBV11-2 to TRBJ2-3; D is undetermined. The ends were cut back, 1 base at V and 0 bases at J, with 5 bases in the middle. CDR1 is SGHAT, CDR2 FQNNGV, per germline. This CDR3 has 14 residues. This CDR3 is CASSLVQSTDTQYF. The CDR3 nucleotides are TGTGCCAGCAGCTTAGTTCAAAGCACAGATACGCAGTATTTT.

The rearrangement uses TRBV5-4 and TRBJ2-2; TRBD2 agrees at 13 bases. The germline CDR1 and CDR2 sequences are SGHNT and YYREEE (reference sequence). Losses at the gene ends were 3 bases for V and 6 bases for J; bases not matched to a gene: 2. The CDR3 is made up of 15 amino acids. The CDR3 sequence: CASSSGLAGAGELFF. For the CDR3, the DNA is TGTGCCAGCAGCTCCGGACTAGCGGGAGCCGGGGAGCTGTTTTTT.

Turning to this clone: The junction departs from germline at one end; a sequencing error may be responsible. The rearrangement links TRBV2 to TRBJ2-7; D gene ambiguous. Germline V gene sequence: CDR1 SNHLY, CDR2 FYNNEI. This CDR3 is built from 14 residues. CDR3 sequence (DNA): TGTGCCAGCAGGGAAGTGGCGAGAGACCACGAGCAGTACTTC. It is translated as CASREVARDHEQYF.

For this clone: A single base separates this from a much larger clone, so it may be a read error. This rearrangement joins TRBV9 to TRBJ1-1; D is uncertain. V shed 3 bases and J shed 2 bases, with 2 bases lying between them. The length of the CDR3 is 11 residues. CDR1 is SGDLS and CDR2 is YYNGEE in the germline V gene. The CDR3 DNA sequence: TGTGCCAGCAGCGGAAACACTGAAGCTTTCTTT. Translation gives CASSGNTEAFF.

The chain joins TRBV5-6 to TRBJ2-7; 9 nucleotides line up with TRBD2. The germline CDR1 and CDR2 sequences are SGHDT and YYEEEE. V gave up 4 bases and J gave up 1 base; unmatched junction bases: 12. This CDR3 has 17 residues. The chain's CDR3 is CASSEDPLAGLSYEQYF. For the CDR3, the DNA is TGTGCCAGCAGCGAGGATCCCCTAGCGGGACTATCCTACGAGCAGTACTTC. Together with reference TRBV5-6 and TRBJ2-7, the CDR3 gives the full variable domain: DAGVTQSPTHLIKTRGQQVTLRCSPKSGHDTVSWYQQALGQGPQFIFQYYEEEERQRGNFPDRFSGHQFPNYSSELNVNALLLGDSALYLCASSEDPLAGLSYEQYFGPGTRLTVT.

Concerning this clone: This same CDR3 is encoded by further DNA sequences in the sample. The chain employs TRBV11-2 and TRBJ1-5, with D uncertain. CDR1 is SGHAT, CDR2 FQNNGV, per germline. The CDR3 length is 13 residues. V was cut by 5 bases and J by 6 bases, with 11 bases left in between. The CDR3 is CASSLAPPQPQHF. CDR3 nucleotide sequence: TGTGCCAGCAGCCTAGCCCCGCCTCAGCCCCAGCATTTT. Variable domain in full (rest from reference TRBV11-2 and TRBJ1-5): EAGVAQSPRYKIIEKRQSVAFWCNPISGHATLYWYQQILGQGPKLLIQFQNNGVVDDSQLPKDRFSAERLKGVDSTLKIQPAKLEDSAVYLCASSLAPPQPQHFGDGTRLSIL.

Regarding this clone: The sample holds other DNA sequences that translate to the same CDR3. This chain uses TRBV4-1 with TRBJ2-5; TRBD1 might be the D (5 bases). Germline assignment: CDR1 MGHRA and CDR2 YSYEKL. The CDR3 spans 14 residues. Trimming removed 0 bases at V and 0 bases at J, with 5 bases between. The CDR3 sequence: CASSQDRDQETQYF. The CDR3 region has the DNA TGCGCCAGCAGCCAAGACAGGGACCAAGAGACCCAGTACTTC.

This chain uses TRBV5-1 with TRBJ2-1, with 9 bases matching TRBD2. V gave up 6 bases and J gave up 3 bases; unmatched junction bases: 4. The CDR3 has 14 amino acids. Germline loops: CDR1 SGHRS, CDR2 YFSETQ. Here the CDR3 reads CASTQTSGYNEQFF. The CDR3 DNA sequence: TGCGCCAGCACCCAGACTAGCGGCTACAATGAGCAGTTCTTC.

This chain uses TRBV5-1 with TRBJ1-3, with 8 positions matching TRBD1. Unmatched junction bases numbered 4, after V lost 5 bases and J lost 3 bases. This CDR3 spans 14 amino acids. Germline assignment: CDR1 SGHRS and CDR2 YFSETQ. The CDR3 coding sequence is TGCGCCAGCAGACTGACAGGGGATGGAAACACCATATATTTT. This encodes CASRLTGDGNTIYF.

The J gene is TRBJ1-4, the V gene TRBV28; D is unclear. This CDR3 comprises 10 residues. Germline CDR1 reads MDHEN; CDR2 reads SYDVKM. With 10 bases removed from V and 6 bases from J, the gap between germline ends came to 6 bases. The CDR3 spells CATAYEKLFF. As DNA, the CDR3 is TGTGCCACCGCATATGAAAAACTGTTTTTT.